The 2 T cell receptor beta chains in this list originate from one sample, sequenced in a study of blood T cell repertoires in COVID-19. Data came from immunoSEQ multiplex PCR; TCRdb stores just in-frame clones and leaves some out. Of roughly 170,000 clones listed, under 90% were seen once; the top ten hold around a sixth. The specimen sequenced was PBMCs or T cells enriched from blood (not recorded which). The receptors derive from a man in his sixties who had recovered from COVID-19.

CDR3 amino acids: CASSSFTGIRPEAFF. The CDR3, as DNA: TGTGCCAGCAGCTCCTTCACAGGGATCCGCCCTGAAGCTTTCTTT. The chain links TRBV5-5 to TRBJ1-1; TRBD1 is a possible D gene (6 bases). Germline assignment: CDR1 SGHKS and CDR2 YYEKEE (reference sequence). The CDR3 consists of 15 residues. Trimming removed 3 bases at V and 6 bases at J, with 18 bases between.

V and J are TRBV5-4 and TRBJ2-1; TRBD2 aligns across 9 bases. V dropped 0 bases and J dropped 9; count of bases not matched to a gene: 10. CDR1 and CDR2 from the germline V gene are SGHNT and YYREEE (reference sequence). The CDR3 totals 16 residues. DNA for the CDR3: TGTGCCAGCAGCTTGGAGGGCGGGAGGGCCTCGGTTGAGCAGTTCTTC. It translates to CASSLEGGRASVEQFF.